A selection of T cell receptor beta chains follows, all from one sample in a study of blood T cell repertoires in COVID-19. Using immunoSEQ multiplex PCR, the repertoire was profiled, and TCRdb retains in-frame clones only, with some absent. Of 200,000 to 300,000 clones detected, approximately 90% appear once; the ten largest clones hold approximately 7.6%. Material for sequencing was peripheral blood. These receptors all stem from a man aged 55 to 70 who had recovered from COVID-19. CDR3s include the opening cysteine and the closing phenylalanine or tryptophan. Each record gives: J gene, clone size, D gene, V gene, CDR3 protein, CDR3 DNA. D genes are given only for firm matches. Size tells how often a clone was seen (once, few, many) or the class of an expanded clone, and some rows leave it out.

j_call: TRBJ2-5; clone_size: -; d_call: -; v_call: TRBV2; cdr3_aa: CASSDGRIQETQYF; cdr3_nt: TGTGCCAGCAGTGATGGTAGAATCCAAGAGACCCAGTACTTC
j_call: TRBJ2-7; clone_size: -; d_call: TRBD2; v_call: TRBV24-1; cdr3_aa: CATSDTQPGLAGEPYEQYF; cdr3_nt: TGTGCCACCAGTGATACACAGCCGGGACTAGCGGGGGAACCCTACGAGCAGTACTTC
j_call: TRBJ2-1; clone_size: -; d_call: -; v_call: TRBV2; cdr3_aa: CASSGGREQFF; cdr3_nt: TGTGCCAGTTCCGGAGGGAGGGAGCAGTTCTTC
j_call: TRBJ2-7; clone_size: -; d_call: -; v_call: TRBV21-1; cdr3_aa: CASSPDRAYEQYF; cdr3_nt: TGTGCCAGCAGCCCAGACAGAGCTTACGAGCAGTACTTC
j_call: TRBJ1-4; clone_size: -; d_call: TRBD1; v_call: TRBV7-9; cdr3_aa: CASSYTGTGGREKLFF; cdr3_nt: TGTGCCAGCAGCTACACCGGGACAGGGGGTAGAGAAAAACTGTTTTTT
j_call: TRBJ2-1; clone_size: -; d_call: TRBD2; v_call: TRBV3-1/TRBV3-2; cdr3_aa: CASSQDIGAAGGPLLF; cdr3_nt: TGTGCCAGCAGCCAAGATATCGGGGCAGCGGGGGGGCCCCTTCTCTTC
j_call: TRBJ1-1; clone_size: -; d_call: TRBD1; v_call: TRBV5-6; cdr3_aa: CASSRDRGAFF; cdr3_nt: TGTGCCAGCAGCCGGGACAGGGGGGCTTTCTTT
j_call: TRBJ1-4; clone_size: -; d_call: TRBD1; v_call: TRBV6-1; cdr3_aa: CASSEPGQGTTNEKLFF; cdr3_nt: TGTGCCAGCAGTGAACCGGGACAGGGTACAACTAATGAAAAACTGTTTTTT
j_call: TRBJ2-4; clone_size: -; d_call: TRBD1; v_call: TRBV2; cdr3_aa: CASSEVWQGANIQYF; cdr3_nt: TGTGCCAGCAGTGAGGTTTGGCAGGGGGCGAACATTCAGTACTTC
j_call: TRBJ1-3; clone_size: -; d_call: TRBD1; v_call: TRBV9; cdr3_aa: CASSGGQGRNTIYF; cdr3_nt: TGTGCCAGCAGCGGGGGACAGGGCAGAAACACCATATATTTT
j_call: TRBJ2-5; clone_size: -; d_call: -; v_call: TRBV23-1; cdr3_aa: CASSQSGRTPWAETQYF; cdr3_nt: TGCGCCAGCAGTCAATCTGGTAGGACACCCTGGGCCGAGACCCAGTACTTC
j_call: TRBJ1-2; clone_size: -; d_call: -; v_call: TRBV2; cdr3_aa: CAGKDSANYGYTF; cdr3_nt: TGTGCCGGCAAAGACAGTGCCAACTATGGCTACACCTTC
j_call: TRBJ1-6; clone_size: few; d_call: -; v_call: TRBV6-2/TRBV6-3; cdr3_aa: CASSSPRGNGSPLHF; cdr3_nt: TGTGCCAGCAGTTCCCCACGGGGGAATGGTTCACCCCTCCACTTT
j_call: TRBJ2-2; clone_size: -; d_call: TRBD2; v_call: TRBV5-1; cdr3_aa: CASSYLAGANTGELFF; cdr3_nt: TGCGCCAGCAGCTACCTAGCGGGAGCGAACACCGGGGAGCTGTTTTTT
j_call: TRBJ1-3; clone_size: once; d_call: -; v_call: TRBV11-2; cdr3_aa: CASSFGMPSGNTIYF; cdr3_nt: TGTGCCAGCAGCTTCGGTATGCCGTCAGGAAACACCATATATTTT
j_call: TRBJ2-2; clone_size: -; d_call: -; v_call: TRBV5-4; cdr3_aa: CASSLFDRQNTGELFF; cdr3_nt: TGTGCCAGCAGCTTGTTTGACAGACAGAACACCGGGGAGCTGTTTTTT
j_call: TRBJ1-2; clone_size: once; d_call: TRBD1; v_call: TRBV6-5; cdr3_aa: CASTGTTGVGYGYTF; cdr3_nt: TGTGCCAGCACTGGAACGACAGGGGTAGGCTATGGCTACACCTTC
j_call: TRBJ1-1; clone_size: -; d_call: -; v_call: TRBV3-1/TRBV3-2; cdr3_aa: CASSLGRISEAFF; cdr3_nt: TGTGCCAGCTCCCTCGGGAGGATATCTGAAGCTTTCTTT
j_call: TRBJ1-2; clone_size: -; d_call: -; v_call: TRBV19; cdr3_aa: CASSKLTNYGYTF; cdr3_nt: TGTGCCAGTAGCAAACTCACTAACTATGGCTACACCTTC
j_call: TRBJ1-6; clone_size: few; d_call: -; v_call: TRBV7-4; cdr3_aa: CASSPPTGPLFSSPLHF; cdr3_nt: TGTGCCAGCAGCCCCCCGACAGGACCTCTCTTCAGTTCACCCCTCCACTTT
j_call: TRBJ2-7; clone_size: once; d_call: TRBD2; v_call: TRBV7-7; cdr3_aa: CASSLVAPGLAGGPRAYEQYF; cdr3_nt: TGTGCCAGCAGCTTAGTGGCCCCCGGGCTAGCGGGGGGGCCGAGGGCCTACGAGCAGTACTTC
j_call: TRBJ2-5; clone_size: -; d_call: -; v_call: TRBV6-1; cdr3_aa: CASSEYPRVYF; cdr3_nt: TGTGCCAGCAGTGAATACCCCCGCGTCTACTTC
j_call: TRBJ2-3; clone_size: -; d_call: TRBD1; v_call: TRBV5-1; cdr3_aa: CASSSQGVGTDTQYF; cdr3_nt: TGCGCCAGCAGCTCACAGGGGGTCGGCACAGATACGCAGTATTTT
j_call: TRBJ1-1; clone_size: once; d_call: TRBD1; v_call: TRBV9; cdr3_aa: CASSVGRDRVAFF; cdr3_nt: TGTGCCAGCAGCGTTGGAAGGGACAGGGTGGCTTTCTTT
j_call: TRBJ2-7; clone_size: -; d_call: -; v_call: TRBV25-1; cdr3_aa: CASSEVLEQYF; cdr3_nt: TGTGCCAGCAGTGAAGTCCTCGAGCAGTACTTC
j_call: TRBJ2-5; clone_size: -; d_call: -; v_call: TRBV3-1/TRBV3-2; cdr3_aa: CASSHSLETQYF; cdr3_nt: TGTGCCAGCAGCCATTCCCTAGAGACCCAGTACTTC
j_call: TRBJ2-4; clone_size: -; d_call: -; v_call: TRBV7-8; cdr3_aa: CASSLENRAQKLAKNIQYF; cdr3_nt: TGTGCCAGCAGCTTAGAAAACAGGGCGCAGAAACTAGCCAAAAACATTCAGTACTTC
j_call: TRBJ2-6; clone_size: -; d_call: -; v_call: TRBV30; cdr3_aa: CAWSVQGANVLTF; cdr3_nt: TGTGCCTGGAGTGTACAGGGGGCCAACGTCCTGACTTTC
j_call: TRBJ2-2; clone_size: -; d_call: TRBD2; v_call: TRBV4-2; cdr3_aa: CASRPLAGGAGELFF; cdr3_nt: TGTGCCAGCAGACCCCTAGCGGGGGGGGCCGGGGAGCTGTTTTTT
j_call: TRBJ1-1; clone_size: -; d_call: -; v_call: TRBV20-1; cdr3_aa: CSASQPGGGGNTEAFF; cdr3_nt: TGCAGTGCTAGTCAACCCGGGGGTGGGGGAAACACTGAAGCTTTCTTT
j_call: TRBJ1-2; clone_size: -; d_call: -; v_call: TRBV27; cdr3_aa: CASSPLSRGPNGYTF; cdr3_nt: TGTGCCAGCAGCCCTCTTAGCAGGGGCCCCAATGGCTACACCTTC
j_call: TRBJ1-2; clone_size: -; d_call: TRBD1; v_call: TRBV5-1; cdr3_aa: CASSSGGAGYGYTF; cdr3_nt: TGCGCCAGCAGCTCAGGGGGCGCCGGTTATGGCTACACCTTC
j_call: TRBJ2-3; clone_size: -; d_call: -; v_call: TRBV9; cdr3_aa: CASPRADTQYF; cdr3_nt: TGTGCCAGCCCTAGAGCAGATACGCAGTATTTT
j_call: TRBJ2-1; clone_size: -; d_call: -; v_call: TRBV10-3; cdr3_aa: CAIRGGTLNEQFF; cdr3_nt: TGTGCCATCAGGGGTGGGACTCTCAATGAGCAGTTCTTC
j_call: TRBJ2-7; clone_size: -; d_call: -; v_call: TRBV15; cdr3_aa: CATSRARLGYEQYF; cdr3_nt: TGTGCCACCAGCAGAGCCAGACTTGGATACGAGCAGTACTTC
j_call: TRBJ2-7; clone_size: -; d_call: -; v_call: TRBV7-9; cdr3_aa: CASSLTGTYEQYF; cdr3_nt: TGTGCCAGCAGCCTTACAGGGACCTACGAGCAGTACTTC
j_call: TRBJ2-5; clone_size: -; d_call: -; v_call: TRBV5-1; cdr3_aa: CASTTGVEETQYF; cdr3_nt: TGCGCCAGCACTACGGGGGTGGAAGAGACCCAGTACTTC
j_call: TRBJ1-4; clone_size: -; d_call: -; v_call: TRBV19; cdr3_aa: CASSRRRATNEKLFF; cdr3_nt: TGTGCCAGTAGCCGCCGACGGGCAACTAATGAAAAACTGTTTTTT
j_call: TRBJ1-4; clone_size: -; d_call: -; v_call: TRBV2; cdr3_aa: CASMVTQFNEKLFF; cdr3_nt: TGTGCCAGCATGGTAACGCAGTTTAATGAAAAACTGTTTTTT
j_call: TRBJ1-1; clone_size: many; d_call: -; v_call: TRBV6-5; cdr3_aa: CASTTEWGGLTEAFF; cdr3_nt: TGTGCCAGCACCACGGAGTGGGGGGGTCTAACTGAAGCTTTCTTT
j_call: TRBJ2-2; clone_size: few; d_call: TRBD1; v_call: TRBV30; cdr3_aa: CAWSRQGPGELFF; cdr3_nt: TGTGCCTGGAGCAGACAGGGCCCCGGGGAGCTGTTTTTT
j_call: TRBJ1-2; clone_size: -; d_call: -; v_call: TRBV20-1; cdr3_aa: CSATVNYGYTF; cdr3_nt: TGCAGTGCCACAGTCAACTATGGCTACACCTTC
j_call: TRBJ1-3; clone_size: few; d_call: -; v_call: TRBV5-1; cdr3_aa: CASSPRTGAGNTIYF; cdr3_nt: TGCGCCAGCAGCCCGCGGACCGGGGCTGGAAACACCATATATTTT
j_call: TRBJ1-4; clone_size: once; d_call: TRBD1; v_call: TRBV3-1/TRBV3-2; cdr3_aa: CASSQQWAIGTGEEKLFF; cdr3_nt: TGTGCCAGCAGCCAGCAGTGGGCGATCGGGACAGGGGAGGAAAAACTGTTTTTT
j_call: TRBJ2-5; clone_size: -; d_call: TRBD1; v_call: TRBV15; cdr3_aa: CATSRPQGAWETQYF; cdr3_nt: TGTGCCACCAGCAGGCCCCAGGGGGCCTGGGAGACCCAGTACTTC
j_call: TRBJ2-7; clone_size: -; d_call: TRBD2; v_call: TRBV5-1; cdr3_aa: CASTPYGAGGIGEQYF; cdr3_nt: TGCGCCAGCACCCCCTACGGAGCGGGGGGGATAGGCGAGCAGTACTTC
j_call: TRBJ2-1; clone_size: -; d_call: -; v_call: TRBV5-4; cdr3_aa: CASSSEYNEQFF; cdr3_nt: TGTGCCAGCAGCTCCGAGTACAATGAGCAGTTCTTC
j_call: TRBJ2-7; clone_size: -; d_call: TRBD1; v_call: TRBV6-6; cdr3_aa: CASSYSGTGTTYEQYF; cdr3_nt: TGTGCCAGCAGTTACTCTGGGACAGGGACCACCTACGAGCAGTACTTC
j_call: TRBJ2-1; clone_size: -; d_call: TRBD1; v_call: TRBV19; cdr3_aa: CASRDRGPGSSYNEQFF; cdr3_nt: TGTGCCAGTAGGGACAGGGGGCCCGGTAGCTCCTACAATGAGCAGTTCTTC
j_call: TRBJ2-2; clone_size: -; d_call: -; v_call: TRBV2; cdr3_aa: CASSLLDRITAGELFF; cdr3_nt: TGTGCCAGCAGCCTCTTGGACAGAATTACAGCCGGGGAGCTGTTTTTT
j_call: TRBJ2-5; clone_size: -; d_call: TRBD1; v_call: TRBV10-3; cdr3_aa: CAISESGTGEETQYF; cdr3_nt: TGTGCCATCAGTGAGTCCGGGACAGGGGAAGAGACCCAGTACTTC
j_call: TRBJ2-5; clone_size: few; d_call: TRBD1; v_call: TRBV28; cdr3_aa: CASNPPGTGGSETQYF; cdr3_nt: TGTGCCAGCAACCCTCCAGGGACAGGGGGCAGTGAGACCCAGTACTTC
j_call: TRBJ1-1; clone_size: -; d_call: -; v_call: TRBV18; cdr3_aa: CASSPPSGVAFF; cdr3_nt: TGTGCCAGCTCACCACCTTCCGGAGTGGCTTTCTTT
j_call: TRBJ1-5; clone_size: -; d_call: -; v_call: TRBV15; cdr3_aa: CATSRGSTAYSNQPQHF; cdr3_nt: TGTGCCACCAGCAGAGGGTCGACAGCGTATAGCAATCAGCCCCAGCATTTT
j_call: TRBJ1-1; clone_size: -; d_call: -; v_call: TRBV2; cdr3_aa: CASSEQAMNTEAFF; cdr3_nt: TGTGCCAGCAGTGAACAGGCGATGAACACTGAAGCTTTCTTT